The TCR beta chain under discussion was sequenced for a study of CD8 T cells in ankylosing spondylitis. Findings of the study overall: Prior literature has documented some motif variants in synovial fluid and blood from reactive arthritis. Reports say disease-linked clones showed up significantly more in matched ankylosing spondylitis synovial fluid. Clones linked to the disease showed a CD8+ phenotype. They occurred at relatively low frequencies in peripheral blood.

Trimming left V 2 bases short and J 2 bases short, with 24 bases between. Germline loops: CDR1 MNHNS, CDR2 SASEGT. CDR3 length: 19 amino acids. Worth noting for this clonotype: Its antigen is still unknown.

Researchers built TCR beta libraries using quantitative 5'-RACE with molecular barcodes. TCRdb re-analysed the 5' RACE reads in MiXCR, keeping a single row per CDR3 protein. The table includes around 280,000 distinct CDR3 sequences, around 20% detected once. The V and J genes are TRBV6-1 and TRBJ1-2, with D unresolved. This receptor was taken from a male donor with ankylosing spondylitis or in good health (not recorded which). Sequenced input: blood, either unsorted or a sorted T cell fraction (not recorded which). DNA of the CDR3: TGTGCCAGCAGTGAACCTTCCGACGGATATAGGGCCGGGAACTATGGCTACACCTTC. It is translated as CASSEPSDGYRAGNYGYTF.